The 16 T cell receptor beta chains below all came from one sample that was sequenced in a study of CD8 T cells in ankylosing spondylitis. Points from the study as a whole: Typical of ankylosing spondylitis blood, it appeared, was a TCR beta motif of about eight highly homologous variants.

Their recognized antigens are unknown. TCRdb itself ran the 5' RACE reads through MiXCR, one entry per CDR3 protein. Of 400,000 or so distinct CDR3 sequences listed, roughly 27% are singletons. Sequenced input: blood, either unsorted or a sorted T cell fraction (not recorded which). The receptors were sampled from a male donor with ankylosing spondylitis.

This chain connects TRBV5-1 to TRBJ2-1; TRBD2 agrees at 9 bases. This CDR3 spans 13 amino acids. J gave up 13 bases and V 2 bases, and 7 bases lay outside the gene matches. CDR1 and CDR2 from the germline V gene are SGHRS and YFSETQ. CDR3: CASSFDEGTSQFF. The CDR3 bases are TGCGCCAGCAGCTTCGACGAAGGGACTAGCCAGTTCTTC.

This clonotype was counted between two and nine times. The rearrangement joins TRBV20-1 to TRBJ1-6; TRBD1 might be the D (6 bases). V was trimmed by 7 bases and J by 6 bases, leaving 22 bases between them. The CDR3 consists of 16 residues. Germline V gene sequence: CDR1 DFQATT, CDR2 SNEGSKA (reference sequence). CDR3 bases: TGCAGTGTTAAACGCCGGCTGGGGGGCTTTAATTCACCCCTCCACTTT. This codes for CSVKRRLGGFNSPLHF.

The chain has TRBV2 and TRBJ2-4; 7 bases are a match to TRBD2. The CDR3 has 14 residues. V shed 8 bases, J shed 3 bases, and the junction held 7 bases outside the gene matches. CDR1 SNHLY and CDR2 FYNNEI come from the germline V gene. The CDR3 coding sequence is TGTGCCAGCCGTCGGGGGGATGGCAAAAACATTCAGTACTTC. It encodes CASRRGDGKNIQYF.

The chain links TRBV5-6 to TRBJ2-1; D is uncertain. This CDR3 is built from 18 residues. V was shortened by 2 bases and J by 7 bases, with 25 bases between the two germline ends. Germline CDR1 is SGHDT and CDR2 is YYEEEE. CDR3 bases: TGTGCCAGCAGCTTATCCCAGGTCGAGAGGACCGGTCGGAATGAGCAGTTCTTC. Its protein is CASSLSQVERTGRNEQFF.

In its sample, this clonotype was seen a few times. CDR3 sequence: CASGPLAGGTNEQFF. Here the CDR3 DNA reads TGTGCCAGCGGGCCCCTAGCGGGAGGGACAAATGAGCAGTTCTTC. This chain uses TRBV3-1 with TRBJ2-1; 12 bases are a match to TRBD2. The CDR3 loop spans 15 amino acids. The germline gives CDR1 LGHDT, CDR2 YNNKEL (reference sequence). After removal of 8 bases from V and 7 bases from J, the junction contained 9 bases not matched to a gene.

This clonotype was seen a handful of times. V usage is TRBV7-2 and J usage is TRBJ1-5; 9 nucleotides agree with TRBD1. The CDR3 contains 15 residues. Germline CDR1 and CDR2: SGHTA and FQGNSA. Trimming removed 5 bases from V and 7 bases from J; junction bases left unmatched: 9. The chain's CDR3 is CASSPARGQGQPQHF. The CDR3 DNA reads TGTGCCAGCAGCCCGGCTAGGGGACAGGGCCAGCCCCAGCATTTT.

This clonotype has a handful of counts. The genes are TRBV29-1 and TRBJ2-1, with D possibly matching TRBD1 (6 bases). Per the germline V gene, CDR1 is SQVTM and CDR2 is ANQGSEA. Trimming shortened V by 6 bases and J by 1 base, and 19 bases separated the two germline ends. There are 16 residues in the CDR3. The CDR3 nucleotides read TGCAGCGTCGCGGATACAGGGTCGGCTTCCTACAATGAGCAGTTCTTC. Encoded protein: CSVADTGSASYNEQFF.

The sample holds a few counts of this clonotype. J is TRBJ1-4 and V is TRBV3-1; D remains unclear. The CDR3 runs 14 residues. The V and J ends lost 0 bases and 7 bases respectively, with 9 bases between them. Germline-derived CDR1 and CDR2 are LGHDT and YNNKEL (reference sequence). CDR3 sequence reads: CASSQDLSGEKLFF. The CDR3 coding sequence is TGTGCCAGCAGCCAAGATCTCTCGGGTGAAAAACTGTTTTTT.

The rearrangement links TRBV29-1 to TRBJ1-1; D might be TRBD1 (6 bases). CDR3 length: 13 amino acids. In germline, CDR1 is SQVTM, CDR2 ANQGSEA. V was shortened by 6 bases and J by 2 bases, with 13 bases between the two germline ends. This CDR3 reads CSVHSGANTEAFF. The CDR3 DNA follows: TGCAGCGTCCATTCGGGGGCAAACACTGAAGCTTTCTTT. Using reference TRBV29-1 and TRBJ1-1 for the parts outside the CDR3, the full variable domain is SAVISQKPSRDICQRGTSLTIQCQVDSQVTMMFWYRQQPGQSLTLIATANQGSEATYESGFVIDKFPISRPNLTFSTLTVSNMSPEDSSIYLCSVHSGANTEAFFGQGTRLTVV.

Many counts were recorded for this clonotype. The J gene is TRBJ2-6, the V gene TRBV4-2; 10 bases line up with TRBD2. The CDR3 runs 21 residues. V lost 4 bases and J lost 0; bases outside the gene matches: 15. The germline gives CDR1 LGHNA, CDR2 YNFKEQ. The CDR3 spells CASSPTLAGGAVFSGANVLTF. CDR3 bases: TGTGCCAGCAGCCCTACCTTAGCGGGAGGCGCCGTCTTCTCTGGGGCCAACGTCCTGACTTTC.

The chain links TRBV2 to TRBJ2-2; 9 nucleotides agree with TRBD1. Germline CDR1 reads SNHLY; CDR2 reads FYNNEI. V lost 4 bases and J lost 2; bases outside the gene matches: 5. There are 16 residues in the CDR3. In nucleotides, the CDR3 is TGTGCCAGCAGTGTGAGGGACAGGGAAAACACCGGGGAGCTGTTTTTT. As protein: CASSVRDRENTGELFF.

The sample holds many counts of this clonotype. The gene calls are TRBV6-2 or TRBV6-3 and TRBJ1-2; no reliable D call. Per germline, CDR1 MNHEY and CDR2 SVGEGT. This CDR3 is built from 12 residues. Trimming left V 8 bases short and J 12 bases short, with 19 bases between. The CDR3 nucleotides read TGTGCCAGCGAGGTGCCAGGAATGGGTAACACCTTC. Its translation: CASEVPGMGNTF.

The chain uses TRBV24-1 and TRBJ2-1, with 7 bases identical to TRBD1. This CDR3 region has 16 residues. Germline CDR1 and CDR2: KGHDR and SFDVKD. The V segment lost 1 base and the J segment 5 bases; nucleotides outside the gene matches: 7. DNA for the CDR3: TGTGCCACCAGTGATTTTAAGAGGACAGGTAACAATGAGCAGTTCTTC. Protein sequence: CATSDFKRTGNNEQFF.

The chain couples TRBV7-7 to TRBJ2-1; 8 bases map to TRBD1. CDR1 and CDR2 from the germline V gene are SSHAT and FNYEAQ (reference sequence). CDR3 length: 15 amino acids. Losses at the gene ends were 5 bases for V and 2 bases for J; bases not matched to a gene: 5. CDR3 sequence reads: CASSPGQEAYNEQFF. The CDR3 DNA reads as TGTGCCAGCAGCCCGGGACAGGAAGCCTACAATGAGCAGTTCTTC.

The sample holds a few counts of this clonotype. V and J are TRBV6-2 or TRBV6-3 and TRBJ2-1, with D possibly being TRBD1 or TRBD2 (6 bases each). V lost 6 bases and J 9 bases, leaving 18 bases between the germline ends. Germline CDR1 is MNHEY and CDR2 is SVGEGT. The CDR3 has 14 amino acids. CDR3 in amino acids: CASRLPRGVGEQFF. The CDR3 nucleotides read TGTGCCAGCAGATTACCTAGGGGGGTCGGTGAGCAGTTCTTC.

In its sample, this clonotype was seen once. This rearrangement joins TRBV14 to TRBJ2-2, with D possibly TRBD2 on 6 matching bases. V gave up 6 bases and J gave up 7 bases, with 9 bases separating them. Germline assignment: CDR1 SGHDN and CDR2 FVKESK. The CDR3 totals 12 residues. DNA for the CDR3: TGTGCCAGCAGTCCGACTAGCGGGGAGCTGTTTTTT. This translates into CASSPTSGELFF.